The 12 T cell receptor beta chains reported below all come from one sample, sequenced in a study of blood T cell repertoires in COVID-19. The protocol was immunoSEQ multiplex PCR, while the TCRdb copy is restricted to in-frame clones and leaves out a portion. The table includes nearly 400,000 clones, around 92% detected once. The source material was PBMCs or T cells enriched from blood (not recorded which). The receptors were sampled from a woman younger than 45 who had recovered from COVID-19.

The gene calls are TRBV27 and TRBJ1-1; possible D gene TRBD1, 5 bases. With 5 bases removed from V and 3 bases from J, the gap between germline ends came to 10 bases. This CDR3 is 13 amino acids long. The germline V gene has CDR1 MNHEY and CDR2 SMNVEV (reference sequence). CDR3 amino acids: CASSPRDYTEAFF. CDR3 sequence (DNA): TGTGCCAGCAGTCCCAGGGATTACACTGAAGCTTTCTTT.

The rearrangement joins TRBV7-9 to TRBJ1-5; 9 bases map to TRBD1. The CDR3 is 14 amino acids. Trimming cost V 6 bases and J 11 bases; bases outside gene matches: 11. Germline CDR1 reads SEHNR; CDR2 reads FQNEAQ (reference sequence). This CDR3 is CASSLSGQGEAQHF. The CDR3 DNA is TGTGCCAGCAGTTTATCGGGACAGGGAGAAGCCCAGCATTTT. The full variable domain, its missing parts supplied by reference TRBV7-9 and TRBJ1-5, is DTGVSQNPRHKITKRGQNVTFRCDPISEHNRLYWYRQTLGQGPEFLTYFQNEAQLEKSRLLSDRFSAERPKGSFSTLEIQRTEQGDSAMYLCASSLSGQGEAQHFGDGTRLSIL.

This chain links TRBV6-5 with TRBJ1-2, with 8 bases that match TRBD1. Trimming removed 6 bases from V and 8 bases from J; junction bases left unmatched: 11. CDR1 and CDR2 (germline): MNHEY, SVGAGI. The CDR3 is 14 residues long. The CDR3 DNA reads as TGTGCCAGCAGAAGACCGGACAGGGCGGGGGGCTACACCTTC. Its translation: CASRRPDRAGGYTF.

The rearrangement joins TRBV9 to TRBJ1-6, with a possible D match to TRBD1 (6 bases). The germline V gene encodes CDR1 SGDLS and CDR2 YYNGEE. V was pared by 0 bases and J by 6 bases, with 22 bases between. This CDR3 comprises 19 residues. Here the CDR3 DNA reads TGTGCCAGCAGCGTAGCTCCCACAGGGACCCCACTCGTTAATTCACCCCTCCACTTT. Protein: CASSVAPTGTPLVNSPLHF.

The V call is TRBV30, the J call TRBJ1-6; tentatively, D is TRBD1 (5 bases). Trimming shortened V by 2 bases and J by 1 base, and 21 bases separated the two germline ends. Germline V CDR1 and CDR2: GTSNPN, SVGIG (reference sequence). The CDR3 is made up of 19 amino acids. CDR3 amino acids: CAWSSGVLTVGSYNSPLHF. Here the CDR3 DNA reads TGTGCCTGGAGTTCGGGAGTCTTGACAGTCGGGTCCTATAATTCACCCCTCCACTTT.

The genes are TRBV4-1 and TRBJ2-7; 7 positions match TRBD1. Germline V CDR1 and CDR2: MGHRA, YSYEKL. J lost 2 bases, V lost 5 bases, and 9 bases had no gene match. This CDR3 comprises 15 residues. The CDR3 loop is CASSANSGTAYEQYF. The CDR3 bases are TGCGCCAGCAGCGCTAACTCCGGGACAGCCTACGAGCAGTACTTC.

The V call is TRBV30, the J call TRBJ1-2; D may be TRBD1 (5 bases). The V end lost 0 bases, the J end lost 4 bases, and 15 bases lay between the germline ends. The length of the CDR3 is 15 residues. Germline lookup yields CDR1 GTSNPN and CDR2 SVGIG (reference sequence). For the CDR3, the DNA is TGTGCCTGGAGTGTACGTGGCAGGGAAGGCTATGGCTACACCTTC. Residues: CAWSVRGREGYGYTF. The complete variable domain, with remaining parts taken from reference TRBV30 and TRBJ1-2, reads SQTIHQWPATLVQPVGSPLSLECTVEGTSNPNLYWYRQAAGRGLQLLFYSVGIGQISSEVPQNLSASRPQDRQFILSSKKLLLSDSGFYLCAWSVRGREGYGYTFGSGTRLTVV.

The CDR3 here is CASSLGHLYGYTF. Here the CDR3 DNA reads TGTGCCAGCAGTTTGGGCCACCTCTATGGCTACACCTTC. The chain links TRBV12-3 or TRBV12-4 to TRBJ1-2, with D unresolved. The V end lost 3 bases, the J end lost 4 bases, and 9 bases lay between the germline ends. This CDR3 comprises 13 residues.

This chain joins TRBV21-1 and TRBJ2-1; the table's D call, TRBD1, has no DNA check behind it. TRBV21-1 is labeled a pseudogene. The CDR3 is made up of 15 amino acids. CDR3 residues: CASSKVRDRGNEQFF. The CDR3 DNA sequence: TGTGCCAGCAGCAAAGTGCGGGACAGGGGAAATGAGCAGTTCTTC.

This clone appeared once. This chain uses TRBV2 with TRBJ2-5, with 9 positions matching TRBD1. The CDR3 spans 13 residues. Germline V lookup: CDR1 SNHLY, CDR2 FYNNEI. Trimming removed 6 bases from V and 4 bases from J; junction bases left unmatched: 3. CDR3 DNA sequence: TGTGCCAGCAGGGGGACAGGGCTAGAGACCCAGTACTTC. Its translation: CASRGTGLETQYF.

The J gene is TRBJ2-2, the V gene TRBV18; maybe TRBD2 (5 bases). The CDR3 contains 17 residues. Germline loops: CDR1 KGHSH, CDR2 LQKENI. V lost 3 bases, J lost 2 bases, and 16 bases lay in between. In nucleotides, the CDR3 is TGTGCCAGCTCACCTCTAGCCTTAAAAGCTAACACCGGGGAGCTGTTTTTT. It specifies CASSPLALKANTGELFF.

This sequence joins TRBV6-5 and TRBJ2-7; D call uncertain. The CDR3 runs 13 residues. From germline, CDR1 is MNHEY and CDR2 SVGAGI. Trimming shortened V by 2 bases and J by 2 bases, and 7 bases separated the two germline ends. CDR3: CASSYRSAYEQYF. CDR3 nucleotide sequence: TGTGCCAGCAGTTACAGGAGCGCCTACGAGCAGTACTTC.